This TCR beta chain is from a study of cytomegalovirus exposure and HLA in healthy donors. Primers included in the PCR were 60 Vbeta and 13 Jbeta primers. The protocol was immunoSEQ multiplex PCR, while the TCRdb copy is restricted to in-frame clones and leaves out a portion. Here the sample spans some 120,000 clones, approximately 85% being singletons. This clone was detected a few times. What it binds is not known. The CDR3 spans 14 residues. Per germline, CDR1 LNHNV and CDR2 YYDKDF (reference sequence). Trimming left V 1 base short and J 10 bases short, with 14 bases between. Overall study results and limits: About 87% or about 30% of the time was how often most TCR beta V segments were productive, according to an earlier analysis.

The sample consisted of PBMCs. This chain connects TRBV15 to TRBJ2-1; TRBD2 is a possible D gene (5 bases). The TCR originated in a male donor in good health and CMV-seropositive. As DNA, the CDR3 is TGTGCCACCAGCAGAGGGACCCTAGCCAACGAGCAGTTCTTC. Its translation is CATSRGTLANEQFF.